The 24 T cell receptor beta chains reported below all come from one sample, sequenced in a study of cytomegalovirus exposure and HLA in healthy donors (dated by TCRdb to 2017 to 2019). Receptor libraries were prepared by the immunoSEQ multiplex PCR assay. The multiplex PCR relied on a mix of 60 forward primers for TCR Vbeta segments and 13 reverse primers for TCR Jbeta segments. The table was pulled from immuneACCESS by TCRdb, which kept in-frame rearrangements only. Such tables lose some clones; where checked, under half of the loss comes from unresolved V genes, and the rest has no known cause. In all, the sample holds over 200,000 clones, and almost 80% of those were seen once. The ten largest clonotypes hold around 4% of the sample. Source material: PBMCs. The receptors come from a male donor in good health and CMV-seronegative.

V gene TRBV27 combines with J gene TRBJ2-1; 7 bases are a match to TRBD2. This CDR3 has 17 amino acids. CDR1 and CDR2 from the germline V gene are MNHEY and SMNVEV (reference sequence). Germline trimming cut 6 bases from V and 4 bases from J; bases unmatched to any gene: 15. The CDR3 nucleotides read TGTGCCAGCAGCTCCAGAGTTCCAGCGGGGCCTTACAATGAGCAGTTCTTC. This translates into CASSSRVPAGPYNEQFF.

This clone is a singleton in its sample. The chain is built from TRBV7-2 and TRBJ1-4, with D uncertain. CDR1 and CDR2 from the germline V gene are SGHTA and FQGNSA. V was shortened by 3 bases and J by 2 bases, with 13 bases between the two germline ends. This CDR3 region has 16 residues. The DNA for the CDR3 is TGTGCCAGCAGCTTGCGGGAGACGGCGACTAATGAAAAACTGTTTTTT. It is translated as CASSLRETATNEKLFF.

A few counts support this clone. The chain employs TRBV6-5 and TRBJ2-5; D is perhaps TRBD2 (6 bases). CDR1 and CDR2 from the germline V gene are MNHEY and SVGAGI. V was clipped by 7 bases and J by 9 bases, with 21 bases between them. The CDR3 loop spans 14 amino acids. The CDR3 loop reads CASIRGRDVAAQYF. The CDR3 DNA reads TGTGCCAGCATCCGAGGGCGGGACGTCGCAGCCCAGTACTTC.

The gene calls are TRBV19 and TRBJ2-5; D may be TRBD2 (5 bases). The V end was cut by 9 bases, the J end by 5 bases, with 13 bases between. The germline CDR1 and CDR2 sequences are LNHDA and SQIVND (reference sequence). This CDR3 spans 12 amino acids. CDR3: CASSDRGETQYF. CDR3 in DNA: TGTGCCAGCTCGGACCGCGGGGAGACCCAGTACTTC.

The V and J genes are TRBV20-1 and TRBJ2-3, with a tentative D call TRBD1 (5 bases). The CDR3 has 11 amino acids. Trimming left V 5 bases short and J 4 bases short, with 7 bases between. The germline V gene has CDR1 DFQATT and CDR2 SNEGSKA (reference sequence). The CDR3 reads CSAGAADTQYF. CDR3 coding DNA: TGCAGTGCTGGGGCTGCAGATACGCAGTATTTT.

The CDR3, as DNA: TGTGCCAGCAGTAGGTCTAGCGGGGCCATAAAGACCCAGTACTTC. Translated, it gives CASSRSSGAIKTQYF. This rearrangement joins TRBV6-1 to TRBJ2-5; 9 bases line up with TRBD2. V gave up 5 bases and J gave up 6 bases; unmatched junction bases: 10. CDR1 is MNHNS and CDR2 is SASEGT in the germline V gene. The CDR3 totals 15 residues.

V usage is TRBV5-1 and J usage is TRBJ2-1; 11 nucleotides align to TRBD2. Germline CDR1 SGHRS, CDR2 YFSETQ. This CDR3 has 18 residues. V dropped 0 bases and J dropped 2; count of bases not matched to a gene: 7. DNA of the CDR3: TGCGCCAGCAGCTTGGTATTAGCGGGAGGGCCTCCCTACAATGAGCAGTTCTTC. Translating it yields CASSLVLAGGPPYNEQFF.

V usage is TRBV19 and J usage is TRBJ2-3; TRBD2 matches 8 bases. CDR3 size: 15 residues. The V gene's germline CDR1 is LNHDA and CDR2 SQIVND (reference sequence). The J segment lost 2 bases and the V segment lost 7 bases, leaving 8 bases of the junction unmatched. The CDR3 is CASTLAGILTDTQYF. In nucleotides, the CDR3 is TGTGCCAGTACTTTAGCGGGGATCCTCACAGATACGCAGTATTTT.

The J gene is TRBJ1-1, the V gene TRBV7-9, with 8 bases lining up with TRBD1. The CDR3 consists of 16 residues. Germline V gene data show CDR1 as SEHNR and CDR2 as FQNEAQ (reference sequence). V shed 1 base and J 4 bases; nucleotides not matched to a gene: 8. CDR3 nucleotides: TGTGCCAGCAGCTTAGTAGCAGGGGGCAAGCCCACTGAAGCTTTCTTT. Protein sequence: CASSLVAGGKPTEAFF.

This chain joins TRBV5-4 and TRBJ2-5; TRBD2 might be the D (5 bases). The CDR3 contains 11 residues. V gave up 3 bases and J gave up 7 bases, with 7 bases separating them. Germline loops: CDR1 SGHNT, CDR2 YYREEE (reference sequence). The CDR3 region has the DNA TGTGCCAGCAGCTATGGGAGGACCCAGTACTTC. Translated, it gives CASSYGRTQYF.

The chain couples TRBV7-3 to TRBJ1-1; perhaps TRBD1 as D (5 bases). CDR1 SGHTA and CDR2 FQGTGA come from the germline V gene. V was trimmed by 5 bases and J by 1 base, leaving 11 bases between them. The CDR3 runs 14 residues. As DNA, the CDR3 is TGTGCCAGCAGCATCCAAACAGGGAACACTGAAGCTTTCTTT. This gives the protein CASSIQTGNTEAFF.

This clone was observed a single time. The chain employs TRBV7-8 and TRBJ2-3; TRBD1 is a possible D gene (5 bases). The ends were cut back, 8 bases at V and 0 bases at J, with 12 bases in the middle. Looked up from germline, CDR1 is SGHVS and CDR2 is FQNEAQ. There are 14 residues in the CDR3. The CDR3 is CASGTGLSTDTQYF. In DNA form, the CDR3 reads TGTGCCAGCGGCACAGGCCTTAGCACAGATACGCAGTATTTT.

This sequence joins TRBV18 and TRBJ2-7, with TRBD1 as a possible D gene (6 bases). The CDR3 consists of 12 residues. The germline V gene has CDR1 KGHSH and CDR2 LQKENI. Trimming removed 0 bases at V and 6 bases at J, with 6 bases between. The CDR3 DNA sequence: TGTGCCAGCTCACCACCCAGGGGCGAGCAGTACTTC. Encoded protein: CASSPPRGEQYF.

The CDR3 spells CASINTGSTDTQYF. The CDR3 DNA sequence: TGTGCCAGCATTAATACAGGTTCCACAGATACGCAGTATTTT. V usage is TRBV6-6 and J usage is TRBJ2-3; possibly TRBD1 for D (5 bases). Germline V gives CDR1 MNHNY, CDR2 SVGAGI (reference sequence). V lost 7 bases, J lost 2 bases, and 13 bases lay in between. The CDR3 runs to 14 residues.

This clone was seen only a few times. V usage is TRBV4-1 and J usage is TRBJ2-3; a weak D match, TRBD2 (5 bases). The germline V gene has CDR1 MGHRA and CDR2 YSYEKL. The CDR3 has 18 amino acids. Trimming took off 4 bases at V and 0 bases at J, with 20 bases between the two ends. Here the CDR3 DNA reads TGCGCCAGCAGCCCAAGGACCTCGGGGAGCCCGAGCACAGATACGCAGTATTTT. It codes for CASSPRTSGSPSTDTQYF.

The chain links TRBV6-5 to TRBJ1-2; 7 nucleotides align to TRBD1. The CDR3 is 12 amino acids. Germline V gene data show CDR1 as MNHEY and CDR2 as SVGAGI. V dropped 5 bases and J dropped 8; count of bases not matched to a gene: 5. The CDR3 coding sequence is TGTGCCAGCAGTGAACAGGGGCAGGGCTACACCTTC. It yields the protein CASSEQGQGYTF.

The chain employs TRBV28 and TRBJ2-7; 14 bases line up with TRBD2. CDR1 and CDR2 from the germline V gene are MDHEN and SYDVKM. With 5 bases clipped from V and 3 bases from J, the junction kept 6 bases outside the gene matches. The CDR3 covers 16 residues. The CDR3, as DNA: TGTGCCAGCAGTCCCCCGGGGACTAGCGGGAGCTACGAGCAGTACTTC. Translating gives CASSPPGTSGSYEQYF.

This sequence joins TRBV19 and TRBJ2-3; 7 nucleotides match TRBD1. The germline CDR1 and CDR2 sequences are LNHDA and SQIVND (reference sequence). V shed 6 bases, J shed 2 bases, and the junction held 2 bases outside the gene matches. CDR3 length: 13 residues. In nucleotides, the CDR3 is TGTGCCAGTAGAGGGGGCAACACAGATACGCAGTATTTT. Protein product: CASRGGNTDTQYF. Supplemented by reference TRBV19 and TRBJ2-3, the full variable domain reads DGGITQSPKYLFRKEGQNVTLSCEQNLNHDAMYWYRQDPGQGLRLIYYSQIVNDFQKGDIAEGYSVSREKKESFPLTVTSAQKNPTAFYLCASRGGNTDTQYFGPGTRLTVL.

V is TRBV6-4 and J is TRBJ2-3; 11 nucleotides line up with TRBD2. J was trimmed by 3 bases and V by 5 bases; bases with no gene match: 4. This CDR3 region has 15 residues. In germline, CDR1 is MRHNA, CDR2 SNTAGT. This CDR3 is CASSQLAGGTDTQYF. The CDR3 DNA follows: TGTGCCAGCAGTCAGCTAGCGGGAGGTACAGATACGCAGTATTTT.

The chain links TRBV15 to TRBJ2-5; D is possibly TRBD1 (5 bases). The DNA end is a closer match to TRBJ2-7, so the J assignment may be wrong. Germline assignment: CDR1 LNHNV and CDR2 YYDKDF (reference sequence). The CDR3 sequence is 15 residues long. The CDR3 region is CATSREGAPSYEQYF. The CDR3 coding sequence is TGTGCCACCAGCAGAGAAGGGGCTCCCTCCTACGAGCAGTACTTC.

The rearrangement uses TRBV7-9 and TRBJ1-4; maybe TRBD1 (5 bases). This CDR3 comprises 15 residues. The V end lost 1 base, the J end lost 0 bases, and 6 bases lay between the germline ends. In germline, CDR1 is SEHNR, CDR2 FQNEAQ (reference sequence). CDR3 bases: TGTGCCAGCAGCTTAGACAGGCCAACTAATGAAAAACTGTTTTTT. Its protein is CASSLDRPTNEKLFF.

On this clone: This CDR3 fails to terminate in the conserved phenylalanine or tryptophan, so it likely reflects a read error. This chain joins TRBV7-2 and TRBJ2-2; 8 bases match TRBD2. Trimming removed 5 bases from V and 4 bases from J; junction bases left unmatched: 9. This CDR3 is 16 amino acids long. Germline CDR1 SGHTA, CDR2 FQGNSA. The CDR3 DNA follows: TGTGCCAGCAGCCTATACGGGACTAGTGGCACCGGGGAGCTGTTTTCT. Its protein is CASSLYGTSGTGELFS.

V gene TRBV5-4 combines with J gene TRBJ2-7; 11 bases agree with TRBD1. V was clipped by 3 bases and J by 2 bases; unmatched bases: 4. The length of the CDR3 is 15 residues. Germline lookup yields CDR1 SGHNT and CDR2 YYREEE (reference sequence). The CDR3 bases are TGTGCCAGCAGCTCCCGGGACAGGGGGGCCTACGAGCAGTACTTC. Protein sequence: CASSSRDRGAYEQYF.

V usage is TRBV28 and J usage is TRBJ1-4; 7 bases are shared with TRBD1. This CDR3 is built from 16 residues. The V segment lost 6 bases and the J segment 5 bases; nucleotides outside the gene matches: 12. In germline, CDR1 is MDHEN, CDR2 SYDVKM. The CDR3 DNA reads as TGTGCCAGCAGACGCCCCCTTGGACAGGACAATGAAAAACTGTTTTTT. Residues: CASRRPLGQDNEKLFF. The whole variable domain, remainder taken from reference TRBV28 and TRBJ1-4, is DVKVTQSSRYLVKRTGEKVFLECVQDMDHENMFWYRQDPGLGLRLIYFSYDVKMKEKGDIPEGYSVSREKKERFSLILESASTNQTSMYLCASRRPLGQDNEKLFFGSGTQLSVL.